These T cell receptor beta chains were read from a single sample in a study of T-cell reconstitution after alpha-beta-depleted transplantation in children. TCRdb ran MiXCR on the PCR reads and lists one entry per CDR3 protein. The table includes 250,000 to 350,000 distinct CDR3 sequences, 9.9% detected once. Source: PBMCs from the stem cell graft donor, taken from the stem cell graft. All receptors come from a human donor who donated a stem cell graft to a child with SCID. The CDR3 runs from the conserved cysteine through the conserved F or W. The D gene is left open where the match is weak. Clone size, where shown, is once, few, many, or a class for clones that have expanded.

J,V,size,D,CDR3,DNA
TRBJ2-1,TRBV20-1,-,TRBD2,CSARGGAYNEQFF,TGCAGTGCGCGGGGGGGCGCCTACAATGAGCAGTTCTTC
TRBJ2-7,TRBV5-1,-,-,CASSLQGHAYEQYF,TGCGCCAGCAGCTTGCAGGGGCACGCCTACGAGCAGTACTTC
TRBJ2-6,TRBV13,-,-,CAMGPGHLCSGANVLTF,TGTGCCATGGGCCCGGGGCACCTCTGCTCTGGGGCCAACGTCCTGACTTTC
TRBJ2-1,TRBV7-9,few,TRBD2,CASSSSPAGGPDEQFF,TGTGCCAGCAGCTCCTCTCCCGCGGGGGGCCCGGATGAGCAGTTCTTC
TRBJ1-2,TRBV5-8,-,TRBD1,CASSREWTGSYGYTF,TGTGCCAGCAGCCGGGAGTGGACAGGGAGCTATGGCTACACCTTC
TRBJ2-7,TRBV6-1,-,TRBD1,CASSHQGASYEQYF,TGTGCCAGCAGTCATCAGGGGGCATCCTACGAGCAGTACTTC
TRBJ2-7,TRBV11-3,few,TRBD1,CASSSGQGLTYEQYF,TGTGCCAGCAGCTCGGGACAGGGGCTTACCTACGAGCAGTACTTC
TRBJ1-1,TRBV6-5,few,TRBD1,CASSSIKGRGRTEAFF,TGTGCCAGCAGTTCCATCAAGGGCAGGGGGAGGACTGAAGCTTTCTTT
TRBJ1-5,TRBV6-1,-,TRBD1,CASSPGTAVTQPQHF,TGTGCCAGCAGTCCCGGGACAGCGGTAACTCAGCCCCAGCATTTT
TRBJ2-7,TRBV5-5,-,TRBD2,CASSPGLAGVQVEQYF,TGTGCCAGCAGCCCGGGACTAGCGGGGGTTCAGGTCGAGCAGTACTTC
TRBJ2-1,TRBV20-1,many,TRBD2,CSARLRLAGYNEQFF,TGCAGTGCTAGGTTGCGACTAGCGGGCTACAATGAGCAGTTCTTC
TRBJ2-4,TRBV2,-,-,CASRGPRDSQNIQYF,TGTGCCAGCAGGGGTCCCCGGGACTCCCAAAACATTCAGTACTTC
TRBJ2-5,TRBV15,few,-,CATSRDLETQYF,TGTGCCACCAGCAGAGATCTGGAGACCCAGTACTTC
TRBJ2-7,TRBV10-3,few,TRBD1,CAISRITGVGSEQYF,TGTGCCATCAGCAGAATCACAGGGGTTGGGTCCGAGCAGTACTTC
TRBJ1-2,TRBV21-1,few,-,CASSKEGAAGLDHGYTF,TGTGCCAGCAGCAAAGAGGGGGCGGCGGGGCTTGACCATGGCTACACCTTC
TRBJ1-1,TRBV20-1,many,TRBD1,CSATQGLVTEAFF,TGCAGTGCTACACAGGGGTTAGTTACTGAAGCTTTCTTT
TRBJ2-2,TRBV5-1,few,-,CASSPLRTGNTGELFF,TGCGCCAGCAGCCCGTTGCGGACGGGAAACACCGGGGAGCTGTTTTTT
TRBJ1-5,TRBV6-1,-,TRBD1,CASSERGRGNQPQHF,TGTGCCAGCAGTGAAAGGGGGCGCGGCAATCAGCCCCAGCATTTT
TRBJ1-6,TRBV6-6,few,-,CASSLKALHF,TGTGCCAGCAGTTTAAAGGCCCTCCACTTT
TRBJ2-7,TRBV12-3/TRBV12-4,-,-,CASTPGRINEQYF,TGTGCCAGCACCCCAGGGAGGATCAACGAGCAGTACTTC
TRBJ1-4,TRBV4-2,-,-,CASSQGGGETAIEKLFF,TGTGCCAGCAGCCAAGGGGGAGGTGAGACAGCTATTGAAAAACTGTTTTTT
TRBJ1-2,TRBV27,-,TRBD1,CASSSNTGGVYGYTF,TGTGCCAGCAGTTCGAATACAGGGGGCGTCTATGGCTACACCTTC
TRBJ2-7,TRBV29-1,many,-,CSVVVQANAYEQYF,TGCAGCGTTGTAGTACAGGCTAACGCCTACGAGCAGTACTTC
TRBJ2-1,TRBV14,many,TRBD2,CASSQDPKTSGGYNEQFF,TGTGCCAGCAGCCAAGACCCTAAGACTAGCGGGGGATACAATGAGCAGTTCTTC
TRBJ2-5,TRBV5-1,few,TRBD2,CASSLAGGAGETQYF,TGCGCCAGCAGCTTGGCCGGGGGGGCTGGGGAGACCCAGTACTTC
TRBJ1-1,TRBV4-1,-,-,CASSHYGGGWNTEAFF,TGCGCCAGCAGCCATTATGGCGGAGGTTGGAACACTGAAGCTTTCTTT
TRBJ2-3,TRBV20-1,-,-,CSASWTGTTDTQYF,TGCAGTGCTAGTTGGACGGGGACCACAGATACGCAGTATTTT
TRBJ2-3,TRBV9,-,TRBD2,CASSVSGGATDTQYF,TGTGCCAGCAGCGTTAGCGGGGGGGCTACAGATACGCAGTATTTT
TRBJ2-7,TRBV7-9,few,-,CASSLESRDEQYF,TGTGCCAGCAGCTTAGAGAGTAGGGACGAGCAGTACTTC
TRBJ2-4,TRBV5-1,few,-,CASSPTGTGKNIQYF,TGCGCCAGCAGCCCCACCGGGACGGGAAAAAACATTCAGTACTTC
TRBJ2-7,TRBV27,few,TRBD1,CASSRDSKAYEQYF,TGTGCCAGCAGCCGGGACAGCAAAGCCTACGAGCAGTACTTC
TRBJ2-2,TRBV20-1,-,-,CSARGTSNTGELFF,TGCAGTGCTAGGGGGACATCGAACACCGGGGAGCTGTTTTTT
TRBJ1-1,TRBV5-1,-,-,CASRRKDANTEAFF,TGCGCCAGCAGGCGGAAGGACGCGAACACTGAAGCTTTCTTT
TRBJ2-7,TRBV20-1,-,-,CSARVRGETYEQYF,TGCAGTGCTAGAGTTAGAGGGGAGACCTACGAGCAGTACTTC
TRBJ1-5,TRBV5-1,many,-,CASSLAGQFNQPQHF,TGCGCCAGCAGTTTGGCAGGACAGTTCAATCAGCCCCAGCATTTT
TRBJ2-1,TRBV19,-,TRBD1,CASSIATGAYNEQFF,TGTGCCAGTAGTATTGCGACAGGGGCCTACAATGAGCAGTTCTTC
TRBJ2-3,TRBV10-2,-,-,CASSVQTDTQYF,TGCGCCAGCAGTGTACAGACAGATACGCAGTATTTT
TRBJ2-7,TRBV7-9,-,-,CASSPTGLAYEQYF,TGTGCCAGCAGCCCCACAGGGTTGGCTTACGAGCAGTACTTC
TRBJ2-5,TRBV7-9,-,TRBD1,CASSLSGTGVQETQYF,TGTGCCAGCAGCTTATCCGGGACAGGAGTCCAAGAGACCCAGTACTTC
TRBJ2-7,TRBV4-1,many,-,CASSQPYDSSYEQYF,TGCGCCAGCAGCCAACCCTACGACAGCTCCTACGAGCAGTACTTC
TRBJ1-1,TRBV20-1,-,TRBD1,CSARGSGGVGTEAFF,TGCAGTGCTAGGGGGTCAGGGGGTGTCGGCACTGAAGCTTTCTTT
TRBJ2-2,TRBV29-1,-,TRBD1,CRVVRGQGSTGELFF,TGCAGAGTTGTACGGGGACAGGGTTCAACCGGGGAGCTGTTTTTT
TRBJ1-1,TRBV19,many,-,CASSMGQGNTEAFF,TGTGCCAGTAGTATGGGTCAGGGGAACACTGAAGCTTTCTTT